Given below is one T cell receptor (beta chain) in context. The target antigen is unknown. The data belong to a study of CXCR3-negative and CXCR3-positive naive CD8 T cells. Study summary: Cumulative TRB read yield was roughly 150 million, averaging about 1.5 +/- 0.3 million per library. General observations from the study: CXCR3-negative and CXCR3-positive naive cells shared comparable TRBV-TRBJ usage, but memory cells did not. Greater hydrophobicity was found in TRB CDR3s of CXCR3-positive naive cells than of CXCR3-negative naive cells.

All TRB cDNA libraries came from 5' RACE performed with UMI labels. TCRdb re-called the 5' RACE reads, yielding one record per CDR3 amino acid sequence without DNA. The specimen's table records tens of thousands of distinct CDR3 sequences. The CDR3 has 17 residues. Sample: naive CXCR3+ CD8+ T cells from blood. The subset was: CD45RO-CCR7+CD27+CD95- naive CD8+ T cells expressing CXCR3 (TNR3+). The TCR originated in a human donor in good health. Some clones in this sample may be carry-over from other donors' samples. V usage is TRBV12-3 or TRBV12-4 and J usage is TRBJ2-1; TCRdb calls TRBD2, which cannot be checked without DNA. CDR3 residues: CASSTLAGGIHYNEQFF.